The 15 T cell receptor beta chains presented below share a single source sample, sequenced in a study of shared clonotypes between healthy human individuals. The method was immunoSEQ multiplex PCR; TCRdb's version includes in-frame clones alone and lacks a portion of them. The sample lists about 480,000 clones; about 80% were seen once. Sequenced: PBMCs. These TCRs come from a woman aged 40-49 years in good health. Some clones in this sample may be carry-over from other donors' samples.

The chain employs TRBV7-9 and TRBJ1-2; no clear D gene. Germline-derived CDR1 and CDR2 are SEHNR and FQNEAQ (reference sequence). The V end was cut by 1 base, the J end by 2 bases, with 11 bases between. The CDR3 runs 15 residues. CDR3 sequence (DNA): TGTGCCAGCAGCTTAGGTGGCGGTGAGAACTATGGCTACACCTTC. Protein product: CASSLGGGENYGYTF.

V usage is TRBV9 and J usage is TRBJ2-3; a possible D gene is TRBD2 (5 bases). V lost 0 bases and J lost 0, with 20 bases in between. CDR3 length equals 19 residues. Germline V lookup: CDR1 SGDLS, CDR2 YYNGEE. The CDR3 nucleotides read TGTGCCAGCAGCGTAGCTACTAGGGTATCTGCTAGCAGCACAGATACGCAGTATTTT. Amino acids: CASSVATRVSASSTDTQYF.

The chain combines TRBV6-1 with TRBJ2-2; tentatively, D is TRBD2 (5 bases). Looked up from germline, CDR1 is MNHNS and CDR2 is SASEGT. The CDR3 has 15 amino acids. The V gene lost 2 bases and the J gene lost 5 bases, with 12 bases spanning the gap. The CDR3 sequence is CASSERVGSTGELFF. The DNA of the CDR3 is TGTGCCAGCAGTGAAAGGGTTGGGAGTACCGGGGAGCTGTTTTTT.

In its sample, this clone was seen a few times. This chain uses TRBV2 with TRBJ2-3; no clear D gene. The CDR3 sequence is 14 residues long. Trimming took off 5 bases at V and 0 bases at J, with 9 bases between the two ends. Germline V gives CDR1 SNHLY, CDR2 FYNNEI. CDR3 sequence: CASSPGVSTDTQYF. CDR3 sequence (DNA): TGTGCCAGCAGTCCGGGCGTGAGCACAGATACGCAGTATTTT.

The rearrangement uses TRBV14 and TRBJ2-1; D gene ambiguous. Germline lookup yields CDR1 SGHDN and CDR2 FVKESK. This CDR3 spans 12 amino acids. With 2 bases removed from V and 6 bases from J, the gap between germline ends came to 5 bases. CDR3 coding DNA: TGTGCCAGCAGCCAAATCGGCAATGAGCAGTTCTTC. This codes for CASSQIGNEQFF.

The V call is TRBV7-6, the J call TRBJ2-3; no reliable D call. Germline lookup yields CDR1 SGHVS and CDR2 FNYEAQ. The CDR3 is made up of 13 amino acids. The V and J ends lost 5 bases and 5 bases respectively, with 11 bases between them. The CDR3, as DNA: TGTGCCAGCAGCCCATTGAGGCAAGATACGCAGTATTTT. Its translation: CASSPLRQDTQYF.

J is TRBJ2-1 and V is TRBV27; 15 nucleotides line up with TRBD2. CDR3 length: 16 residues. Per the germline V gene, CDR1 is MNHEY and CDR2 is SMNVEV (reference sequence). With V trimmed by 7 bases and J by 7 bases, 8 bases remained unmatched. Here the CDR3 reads CASTGLAGGPWNEQFF. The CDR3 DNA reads TGTGCCAGCACCGGACTAGCGGGAGGGCCGTGGAATGAGCAGTTCTTC.

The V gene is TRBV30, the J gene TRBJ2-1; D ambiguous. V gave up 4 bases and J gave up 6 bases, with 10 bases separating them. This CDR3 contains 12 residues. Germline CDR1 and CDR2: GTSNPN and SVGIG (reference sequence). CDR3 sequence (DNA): TGTGCCTGGACCGATTTTACCAATGAGCAGTTCTTC. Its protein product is CAWTDFTNEQFF.

The CDR3 nucleotides are TGTGCCAGCAGCGACCGGACAGGGACGGAGACCCAGTACTTC. This sequence encodes CASSDRTGTETQYF. This chain joins TRBV9 and TRBJ2-5; 8 bases fit TRBD1. In germline, CDR1 is SGDLS, CDR2 YYNGEE. V lost 3 bases and J lost 5; bases outside the gene matches: 6. The length of the CDR3 is 14 residues.

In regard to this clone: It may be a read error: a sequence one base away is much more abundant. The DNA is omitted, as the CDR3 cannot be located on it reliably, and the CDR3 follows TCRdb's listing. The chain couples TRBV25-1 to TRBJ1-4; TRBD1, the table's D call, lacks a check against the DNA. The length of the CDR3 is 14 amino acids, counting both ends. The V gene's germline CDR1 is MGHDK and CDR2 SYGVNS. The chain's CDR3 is CASSVGTGNEKLSF.

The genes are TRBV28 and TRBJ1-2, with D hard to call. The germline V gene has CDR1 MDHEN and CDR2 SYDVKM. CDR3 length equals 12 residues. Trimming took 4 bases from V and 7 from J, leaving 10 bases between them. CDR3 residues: CASSSLVIGYTF. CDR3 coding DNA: TGTGCCAGCAGTTCCCTTGTCATTGGCTACACCTTC.

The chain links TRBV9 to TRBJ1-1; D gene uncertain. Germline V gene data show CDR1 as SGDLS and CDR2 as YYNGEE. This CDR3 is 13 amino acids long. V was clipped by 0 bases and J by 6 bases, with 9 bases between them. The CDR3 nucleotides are TGTGCCAGCAGCGTAGCGGCTTCGGCTGAAGCTTTCTTT. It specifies CASSVAASAEAFF.

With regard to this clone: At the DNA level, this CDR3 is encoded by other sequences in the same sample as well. The CDR3 reads CASSYHRDRDYGYTF. Here the CDR3 DNA reads TGTGCCAGCAGTTACCACCGGGACAGGGACTATGGCTACACCTTC. This rearrangement joins TRBV6-5 to TRBJ1-2, with 9 bases aligning to TRBD1. After removal of 2 bases from V and 3 bases from J, the junction contained 4 bases not matched to a gene. The CDR3 runs to 15 residues. In germline, CDR1 is MNHEY, CDR2 SVGAGI.

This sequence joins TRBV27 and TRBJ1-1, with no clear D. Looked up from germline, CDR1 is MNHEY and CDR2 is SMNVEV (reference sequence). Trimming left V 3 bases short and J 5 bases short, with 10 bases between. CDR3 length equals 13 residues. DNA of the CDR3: TGTGCCAGCAGTTTTCGCTCCGGGACTGAAGCTTTCTTT. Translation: CASSFRSGTEAFF.

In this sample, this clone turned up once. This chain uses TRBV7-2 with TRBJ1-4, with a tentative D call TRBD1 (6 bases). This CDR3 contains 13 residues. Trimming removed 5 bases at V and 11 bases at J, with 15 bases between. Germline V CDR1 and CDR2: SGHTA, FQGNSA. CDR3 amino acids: CASSPAGQGKLFF. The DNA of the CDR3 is TGTGCCAGCAGCCCGGCAGGGCAGGGGAAACTGTTTTTT.